The rows below give T cell receptor beta chains drawn from one sample of a study of blood T cell repertoires in COVID-19. Generated by immunoSEQ multiplex PCR, the TCRdb table keeps only in-frame clones and is missing some. This table has roughly 300,000 clones, roughly 90% appearing once. The sequenced sample consisted of peripheral blood. The source of these receptors is a woman aged 25-40 years with COVID-19, enrolled during active disease. The CDR3 runs from the conserved cysteine through the conserved F or W. Each record gives: CDR3 protein, CDR3 DNA, D gene, V gene, J gene, clone size. A D gene is named only where the DNA matches it firmly. Clone size is given for some rows only: seen once, a few or many times, or a class if the clone is expanded.

CDR3: CASFNRGGGPQHF; DNA: TGTGCCAGTTTTAACAGGGGCGGCGGGCCCCAGCATTTT; D: TRBD1; V: TRBV19; J: TRBJ1-5; size: -
CDR3: CASSLDRNYGYTF; DNA: TGTGCCAGCTCACTCGACAGGAACTATGGCTACACCTTC; D: -; V: TRBV18; J: TRBJ1-2; size: -
CDR3: CASTSGTGGTQYF; DNA: TGTGCCAGCACCTCCGGGACAGGGGGGACCCAGTACTTC; D: TRBD1; V: TRBV6-5; J: TRBJ2-5; size: -
CDR3: CASSYSRGNTEAFF; DNA: TGTGCCAGCAGTTACTCTCGGGGGAACACTGAAGCTTTCTTT; D: -; V: TRBV6-5; J: TRBJ1-1; size: -
CDR3: CASSIGLAGGNEQFF; DNA: TGTGCCAGTAGTATTGGGCTAGCGGGGGGTAATGAGCAGTTCTTC; D: TRBD2; V: TRBV19; J: TRBJ2-1; size: few
CDR3: CASSLAQYTDTQYF; DNA: TGCGCCAGCAGCTTGGCACAGTACACAGATACGCAGTATTTT; D: -; V: TRBV5-1; J: TRBJ2-3; size: -
CDR3: CASSPGQGTYQPQHF; DNA: TGTGCCAGCAGTCCGGGACAGGGGACTTATCAGCCCCAGCATTTT; D: TRBD1; V: TRBV2; J: TRBJ1-5; size: -
CDR3: CASSSRRGASNQPQHF; DNA: TGTGCCAGCTCATCACGACGGGGGGCATCCAATCAGCCCCAGCATTTT; D: -; V: TRBV18; J: TRBJ1-5; size: -
CDR3: CASSPQGTGMFSNYGYTF; DNA: TGTGCCAGCTCACCCCAGGGGACAGGAATGTTCTCCAACTATGGCTACACCTTC; D: TRBD1; V: TRBV18; J: TRBJ1-2; size: -
CDR3: CASSLVTQGETEAFF; DNA: TGTGCCAGCAGCTTAGTAACACAGGGGGAGACTGAAGCTTTCTTT; D: TRBD1; V: TRBV5-6; J: TRBJ1-1; size: -
CDR3: CASSYDTSSGNTIYF; DNA: TGTGCCAGCAGTTACGACACGAGCTCTGGAAACACCATATATTTT; D: -; V: TRBV6-5; J: TRBJ1-3; size: -
CDR3: CASSLGGPPQDTQYF; DNA: TGTGCCAGCAGTTTGGGGGGGCCCCCACAAGATACGCAGTATTTT; D: -; V: TRBV27; J: TRBJ2-3; size: -
CDR3: CASSKESGGRAGTEAFF; DNA: TGTGCCAGCAGCAAAGAAAGCGGGGGCCGCGCGGGAACTGAAGCTTTCTTT; D: -; V: TRBV21-1; J: TRBJ1-1; size: once
CDR3: CASSLGTGLNTEAFF; DNA: TGTGCCAGTAGTTTAGGGACAGGGTTGAACACTGAAGCTTTCTTT; D: TRBD1; V: TRBV19; J: TRBJ1-1; size: -
CDR3: CASMSRGGLVQPQHF; DNA: TGTGCCAGCATGAGCAGAGGGGGATTGGTTCAGCCCCAGCATTTT; D: -; V: TRBV2; J: TRBJ1-5; size: -
CDR3: CASSPQGGGYGYTF; DNA: TGTGCCAGCAGCCCGCAAGGGGGGGGCTATGGCTACACCTTC; D: -; V: TRBV5-6; J: TRBJ1-2; size: -
CDR3: CASSARGQDREKLFF; DNA: TGTGCCAGCAGCGCAAGGGGGCAGGATCGGGAAAAACTGTTTTTT; D: TRBD1; V: TRBV6-6; J: TRBJ1-4; size: -
CDR3: CASSLEEQVPYGYTF; DNA: TGTGCCAGCAGCTTGGAGGAGCAGGTACCCTATGGCTACACCTTC; D: -; V: TRBV11-2; J: TRBJ1-2; size: -
CDR3: CASRPGQGSSGELFF; DNA: TGTGCCAGTAGGCCGGGACAGGGGTCCTCCGGGGAGCTGTTTTTT; D: TRBD1; V: TRBV19; J: TRBJ2-2; size: -
CDR3: CASSELRLYNEQFF; DNA: TGTGCCAGCAGTGAATTGAGACTGTACAATGAGCAGTTCTTC; D: -; V: TRBV6-1; J: TRBJ2-1; size: -
CDR3: CASSPGQGTDTQYF; DNA: TGCGCCAGCAGCCCCGGACAGGGGACAGATACGCAGTATTTT; D: TRBD1; V: TRBV5-1; J: TRBJ2-3; size: -
CDR3: CASSQELALSPGTDTQYF; DNA: TGCGCCAGCAGCCAAGAACTAGCCTTAAGTCCGGGCACAGATACGCAGTATTTT; D: -; V: TRBV4-3; J: TRBJ2-3; size: -
CDR3: CASSSPRLAGGQETQYF; DNA: TGTGCCAGCAGCTCCCCCCGGTTAGCGGGGGGCCAAGAGACCCAGTACTTC; D: TRBD2; V: TRBV7-2; J: TRBJ2-5; size: -
CDR3: CASSQESRSYGYTF; DNA: TGTGCCAGCAGCCAAGAGTCACGGAGCTATGGCTACACCTTC; D: -; V: TRBV14; J: TRBJ1-2; size: -
CDR3: CASSFLTDTQYF; DNA: TGTGCCAGCAGCTTCCTCACAGATACGCAGTATTTT; D: -; V: TRBV7-9; J: TRBJ2-3; size: -
CDR3: CASSSRLGVQGDGYTF; DNA: TGCGCCAGCAGCTCCCGCCTGGGGGTACAGGGAGATGGCTACACCTTC; D: -; V: TRBV5-1; J: TRBJ1-2; size: -
CDR3: CASSLGPGVGNQPQHF; DNA: TGTGCCAGCAGCTTAGGTCCCGGGGTGGGCAATCAGCCCCAGCATTTT; D: -; V: TRBV7-8; J: TRBJ1-5; size: -
CDR3: CASSRQVSNQPQHF; DNA: TGTGCCAGCAGCAGACAGGTTAGCAATCAGCCCCAGCATTTT; D: -; V: TRBV28; J: TRBJ1-5; size: -
CDR3: CASTFGGGTEAFF; DNA: TGTGCCAGCACCTTCGGGGGAGGCACTGAAGCTTTCTTT; D: -; V: TRBV11-2; J: TRBJ1-1; size: -
CDR3: CASSYRGRHSEAFF; DNA: TGTGCCAGCAGTTATAGGGGGCGTCATAGTGAAGCTTTCTTT; D: TRBD1; V: TRBV6-2/TRBV6-3; J: TRBJ1-1; size: -
CDR3: CASSLARGSTDTQYF; DNA: TGTGCCAGCAGCTTAGCCCGGGGAAGCACAGATACGCAGTATTTT; D: -; V: TRBV7-3; J: TRBJ2-3; size: -
CDR3: CASSATTSDSPLHF; DNA: TGCGCCAGCAGCGCCACGACAAGTGATTCACCCCTCCACTTT; D: -; V: TRBV5-1; J: TRBJ1-6; size: -